This TCR beta chain was sequenced for a study of T-cell reconstitution after alpha-beta-depleted transplantation in children (dated by TCRdb to the mid-2010s). Study-wide context: T-cell immune reconstitution after TCRalphabeta/CD19-depleted allogeneic hematopoietic cell transplantation in children was quantitatively tracked in the study by means of TCR repertoire profiling.

Counted from cysteine to phenylalanine, this CDR3 has 13 amino acids. Just the 39-base CDR3 DNA is kept, in frame starting at base 1. CDR1 and CDR2, per the germline V gene, are SNHLY and FYNNEI. V was cut back by 5 bases and J by 7 bases, leaving a gap of 11 bases between them. The library came from PCR. Sequencer: Illumina HiSeq 2500. To normalize quantification of the TCRbeta repertoire, the TCR libraries were built with molecular barcoding that relied on unique molecular identifiers. TCRdb reran the public reads through fastp at Q25 and MiXCR, keeping productive beta chains. Duplicate CDR3 protein sequences are folded into a single record with the most common DNA and genes. The sample table holds over 200,000 distinct CDR3 sequences, of which about 9.5% were seen once. The ten biggest clones cover about 6% of the sample. About this clonotype itself: The target of this receptor is not known. No base quality values were provided; no much bigger clone lies one nucleotide off.

The chain joins TRBV2 to TRBJ1-4; the D gene identity is not certain. This sample comprised PBMCs from the stem cell graft donor, obtained from the stem cell graft. The TCR originated in a human donor who donated a stem cell graft to a child with acute lymphoblastic leukemia. CDR3 protein: CASSSPGVEKLFF. The sequenced DNA is TGTGCCAGCAGTTCGCCAGGAGTTGAAAAACTGTTTTTT.